Below, 31 T cell receptor beta chains from the same sample are listed, as sequenced in a study of radiotherapy plus CTLA-4 blockade in lung cancer. The assay was immunoSEQ multiplex PCR, and TCRdb's table has in-frame clones only and misses some. The sample has tens of thousands of clones, around 69% seen once; the top ten hold 2.9%. Sequences were derived from peripheral blood, sampled from a patient treated with radiotherapy plus ipilimumab. All receptors come from a human donor with non-small cell lung cancer who had a complete response to radiotherapy plus ipilimumab.

J is TRBJ1-4 and V is TRBV7-8; no definite D call. CDR1 and CDR2 (germline): SGHVS, FQNEAQ. The V end was cut by 1 base, the J end by 8 bases, with 8 bases between. The CDR3 loop spans 13 amino acids. The CDR3 DNA reads TGTGCCAGCAGCTTAGTGGGAGGGGAAAAACTGTTTTTT. Translating it yields CASSLVGGEKLFF. The full variable domain, in which reference TRBV7-8 and TRBJ1-4 provide the parts outside the CDR3, is GAGVSQSPRYKVAKRGQDVALRCDPISGHVSLFWYQQALGQGPEFLTYFQNEAQLDKSGLPSDRFFAERPEGSVSTLKIQRTQQEDSAVYLCASSLVGGEKLFFGSGTQLSVL.

The gene calls are TRBV28 and TRBJ1-2, with 9 bases identical to TRBD1. The CDR3 contains 14 residues. CDR1 MDHEN and CDR2 SYDVKM come from the germline V gene. Trimming at V came to 4 bases and at J to 7 bases, leaving 7 bases not matched to a gene. The CDR3 DNA sequence: TGTGCCAGCAGTTCCTCCGGGACAGGGAGTGGCTACACCTTC. This translates into CASSSSGTGSGYTF.

This clone is a singleton in its sample. The genes are TRBV19 and TRBJ2-5; 9 nucleotides line up with TRBD2. V dropped 5 bases and J dropped 5; count of bases not matched to a gene: 15. The CDR3 spans 17 residues. The V gene's germline CDR1 is LNHDA and CDR2 SQIVND (reference sequence). The CDR3 here is CASSPDRGGRARETQYF. The CDR3, as DNA: TGTGCCAGTAGTCCCGACCGGGGCGGGAGGGCCCGTGAGACCCAGTACTTC.

This chain uses TRBV19 with TRBJ1-1; 8 bases are shared with TRBD1. Germline V lookup: CDR1 LNHDA, CDR2 SQIVND (reference sequence). The CDR3 consists of 14 residues. V trimming: 4 bases; J trimming: 4 bases; junction bases outside the gene matches: 5. The CDR3 region is CASSTAQGVTEAFF. In nucleotides, the CDR3 is TGTGCCAGTAGTACCGCACAGGGGGTCACTGAAGCTTTCTTT. Full variable domain (rest looked up from reference TRBV19 and TRBJ1-1): DGGITQSPKYLFRKEGQNVTLSCEQNLNHDAMYWYRQDPGQGLRLIYYSQIVNDFQKGDIAEGYSVSREKKESFPLTVTSAQKNPTAFYLCASSTAQGVTEAFFGQGTRLTVV.

The chain couples TRBV5-6 to TRBJ2-7, with 10 bases identical to TRBD2. CDR1 and CDR2 from the germline V gene are SGHDT and YYEEEE. The trim removed 0 bases at V and 0 bases at J, leaving 9 bases unmatched. The CDR3 length is 18 residues. The CDR3 protein is CASSLAGLAERRSYEQYF. The CDR3 region has the DNA TGTGCCAGCAGCTTGGCAGGACTAGCGGAACGACGCTCCTACGAGCAGTACTTC.

The chain employs TRBV2 and TRBJ2-2, with TRBD1 as a possible D gene (6 bases). This CDR3 is 14 amino acids long. V gave up 6 bases and J gave up 2 bases, with 10 bases separating them. Germline V lookup: CDR1 SNHLY, CDR2 FYNNEI. CDR3 region: CASRGDTNTGELFF. CDR3 DNA sequence: TGTGCCAGCAGAGGGGACACAAACACCGGGGAGCTGTTTTTT.

By its share, this clone is medium-sized (0.01 to 0.1%). V gene TRBV19 combines with J gene TRBJ2-7, with TRBD1 matching over 8 bases. Germline V gene sequence: CDR1 LNHDA, CDR2 SQIVND (reference sequence). CDR3 size: 14 residues. The J segment lost 2 bases and the V segment lost 3 bases, leaving 3 bases of the junction unmatched. The CDR3 DNA is TGTGCCAGTAGTATCTGGACAGGGACCTACGAGCAGTACTTC. This codes for CASSIWTGTYEQYF.

The chain couples TRBV28 to TRBJ2-5; TRBD2 matches 9 bases. The V gene's germline CDR1 is MDHEN and CDR2 SYDVKM. V was clipped by 3 bases and J by 10 bases; unmatched bases: 12. There are 15 residues in the CDR3. Here the CDR3 DNA reads TGTGCCAGCAGTTTGGGTGGGATAGCGGGAGAGGTCCAGTACTTC. This encodes CASSLGGIAGEVQYF.

V gene TRBV15 combines with J gene TRBJ2-7; weak D call: TRBD1 (6 bases). The CDR3 is made up of 15 amino acids. V shed 8 bases and J shed 2 bases, with 19 bases lying between them. Germline V gives CDR1 LNHNV, CDR2 YYDKDF (reference sequence). The CDR3 region has the DNA TGTGCCACCGGAGTGCCAACGACAGGAGCCTACGAGCAGTACTTC. This encodes CATGVPTTGAYEQYF.

The gene calls are TRBV14 and TRBJ2-1; TRBD1 agrees at 8 bases. There are 15 residues in the CDR3. Trimming at V came to 4 bases and at J to 6 bases, leaving 8 bases not matched to a gene. CDR1 SGHDN and CDR2 FVKESK come from the germline V gene. The CDR3 protein is CASSRATGAVNEQFF. DNA of the CDR3: TGTGCCAGCAGCCGAGCGACAGGGGCGGTCAATGAGCAGTTCTTC.

The chain is built from TRBV6-4 and TRBJ2-2; possibly TRBD2 for D (6 bases). The V end was cut by 4 bases, the J end by 4 bases, with 13 bases between. The length of the CDR3 is 15 residues. Germline V gene sequence: CDR1 MRHNA, CDR2 SNTAGT. The CDR3 spells CASSVQGGGTGELFF. CDR3 coding DNA: TGTGCCAGCAGTGTTCAGGGAGGAGGCACCGGGGAGCTGTTTTTT.

The chain is built from TRBV7-8 and TRBJ2-7; tentatively, D is TRBD2 (5 bases). Germline CDR1 and CDR2: SGHVS and FQNEAQ. This CDR3 has 16 residues. V lost 2 bases and J lost 2, with 16 bases in between. The DNA of the CDR3 is TGTGCCAGCAGCTTATTTTGGTCGGGGTCCCCCTACGAGCAGTACTTC. This codes for CASSLFWSGSPYEQYF.

Remarks on this clone: The junction shows a germline mismatch at one end, possibly a read error. The rearrangement uses TRBV6-5 and TRBJ2-1, with 11 bases lining up with TRBD2. The CDR3 loop spans 16 amino acids. CDR1 and CDR2 from the germline V gene are MNHEY and SVGAGI. The CDR3 protein is CASSYSTSGTHKEQFF. CDR3 bases: TGTGCCAGCAGTTACTCGACTAGCGGGACACACAAGGAGCAGTTCTTC.

V and J are TRBV14 and TRBJ2-7; 8 nucleotides match TRBD1. The CDR3 consists of 12 residues. Trimming took 7 bases from V and 12 from J; bases not matched to a gene: 11. CDR1 and CDR2 (germline): SGHDN, FVKESK. CDR3 sequence (DNA): TGTGCCAGCACCGAATGGACAGGGTCGTCGTACTTC. As protein: CASTEWTGSSYF.

The CDR3 sequence is CASSLFSLGQGWNEQYF. The CDR3 nucleotides read TGTGCCAGCAGCTTATTTTCTCTGGGACAGGGGTGGAACGAGCAGTACTTC. The V gene is TRBV7-6, the J gene TRBJ2-7, with 10 bases lining up with TRBD1. Germline CDR1 and CDR2: SGHVS and FNYEAQ. This CDR3 is built from 17 residues. The V gene end was trimmed by 2 bases and the J gene end by 5 bases; junction bases not matched to a gene: 12. The complete variable domain, with remaining parts taken from reference TRBV7-6 and TRBJ2-7, reads GAGVSQSPRYKVTKRGQDVALRCDPISGHVSLYWYRQALGQGPEFLTYFNYEAQQDKSGLPNDRFSAERPEGSISTLTIQRTEQRDSAMYRCASSLFSLGQGWNEQYFGPGTRLTVT.

The chain links TRBV5-8 to TRBJ2-7, with D tentatively TRBD2 (6 bases). With 0 bases removed from V and 6 bases from J, the gap between germline ends came to 16 bases. Germline V gene lookup returns CDR1 SGHTS and CDR2 YDEGEE. The CDR3 runs to 15 residues. The CDR3, as DNA: TGTGCCAGCAGCTTGGAACCGGGGGTGTCAGGCGAGCAGTACTTC. It encodes CASSLEPGVSGEQYF.

V is TRBV5-8 and J is TRBJ2-6; 12 nucleotides align to TRBD1. CDR1 and CDR2 (germline): SGHTS, YDEGEE. This CDR3 is built from 18 residues. Trimming at V came to 5 bases and at J to 4 bases, leaving 10 bases not matched to a gene. DNA of the CDR3: TGTGCCAGCAGGCTCCCGGGACAGGGGGCTTACGGGGCCAACGTCCTGACTTTC. This encodes CASRLPGQGAYGANVLTF.

The V and J genes are TRBV18 and TRBJ1-1; unclear D gene. The ends were cut back, 2 bases at V and 1 base at J, with 8 bases in the middle. Germline V gives CDR1 KGHSH, CDR2 LQKENI. The CDR3 sequence is 14 residues long. The CDR3: CASSPVGGNTEAFF. The CDR3 nucleotides are TGTGCCAGCTCACCAGTTGGAGGGAACACTGAAGCTTTCTTT. The complete variable domain, with remaining parts taken from reference TRBV18 and TRBJ1-1, reads NAGVMQNPRHLVRRRGQEARLRCSPMKGHSHVYWYRQLPEEGLKFMVYLQKENIIDESGMPKERFSAEFPKEGPSILRIQQVVRGDSAAYFCASSPVGGNTEAFFGQGTRLTVV.

The chain carries TRBV19 and TRBJ1-2, with 8 bases aligning to TRBD1. Unmatched junction bases numbered 11, after V lost 4 bases and J lost 4 bases. The CDR3 loop spans 16 amino acids. Germline CDR1 and CDR2: LNHDA and SQIVND (reference sequence). The CDR3 reads CASSTQGQGYTYGYTF. The DNA of the CDR3 is TGTGCCAGTAGTACTCAAGGACAGGGCTACACCTATGGCTACACCTTC.

The chain couples TRBV19 to TRBJ2-1, with D possibly TRBD2 on 5 matching bases. The length of the CDR3 is 18 residues. Between the trimmed V and J ends, which lost 5 bases and 1 base, there was a span of 21 bases. CDR1 is LNHDA, CDR2 SQIVND, per germline (reference sequence). Written as DNA, the CDR3 is TGTGCCAGTAGTTCACACGTTCGGGGTCCGGCGTCCTACAATGAGCAGTTCTTC. Encoded protein: CASSSHVRGPASYNEQFF.

The chain is built from TRBV10-3 and TRBJ2-5; 7 bases line up with TRBD2. The J call may be in error: the DNA end matches TRBJ2-7 better. The CDR3 is 14 residues long. Per the germline V gene, CDR1 is ENHRY and CDR2 is SYGVKD. The CDR3 spells CAINTGTTSYEQYF. The CDR3, as DNA: TGTGCCATCAATACCGGGACTACCTCCTACGAGCAGTACTTC.

This clone was picked up many times. The chain combines TRBV2 with TRBJ1-1, with TRBD1 matching 10 bases. Trimming at V came to 6 bases and at J to 8 bases, leaving 6 bases not matched to a gene. Looked up from germline, CDR1 is SNHLY and CDR2 is FYNNEI. This CDR3 is built from 13 residues. CDR3 in DNA: TGTGCCAGCAGCGTTGACAGGGGGCGCGAAGCTTTCTTT. Protein: CASSVDRGREAFF. Based on the CDR3 plus reference TRBV2 and TRBJ1-1, the full variable domain is EPEVTQTPSHQVTQMGQEVILRCVPISNHLYFYWYRQILGQKVEFLVSFYNNEISEKSEIFDDQFSVERPDGSNFTLKIRSTKLEDSAMYFCASSVDRGREAFFGQGTRLTVV.

This clone is medium-sized (0.01 to 0.1%) by share. The chain couples TRBV9 to TRBJ2-1; 9 positions agree with TRBD2. The germline V gene has CDR1 SGDLS and CDR2 YYNGEE. The CDR3 sequence is 16 residues long. After removal of 0 bases from V and 4 bases from J, the junction contained 5 bases not matched to a gene. The chain's CDR3 is CASSVVAGGLYNEQFF. The CDR3, as DNA: TGTGCCAGCAGCGTAGTGGCGGGAGGGTTGTACAATGAGCAGTTCTTC.

The chain employs TRBV6-5 and TRBJ1-2; D is possibly TRBD1 (6 bases). Germline lookup yields CDR1 MNHEY and CDR2 SVGAGI. Trimming took off 0 bases at V and 5 bases at J, with 10 bases between the two ends. The CDR3 extends over 14 amino acids. In DNA, the CDR3 is TGTGCCAGCAGTTACTCGATCACAGGGTATGGCTACACCTTC. Its translation is CASSYSITGYGYTF.

This chain links TRBV19 with TRBJ2-3; 8 bases fit TRBD2. The trim removed 3 bases at V and 1 base at J, leaving 3 bases unmatched. The CDR3 runs 15 residues. Germline V gene data show CDR1 as LNHDA and CDR2 as SQIVND (reference sequence). CDR3 in DNA: TGTGCCAGTAGTATGGGGCGGGGGGGCACAGATACGCAGTATTTT. Protein: CASSMGRGGTDTQYF.

V is TRBV29-1 and J is TRBJ1-1; 9 nucleotides agree with TRBD1. This CDR3 spans 12 amino acids. The V and J ends lost 7 bases and 6 bases, in that order; junction bases with no gene match: 6. CDR1 and CDR2 (germline): SQVTM, ANQGSEA. CDR3 region: CSAAGTGSEAFF. DNA of the CDR3: TGCAGCGCTGCCGGGACAGGGTCTGAAGCTTTCTTT.

The chain uses TRBV25-1 and TRBJ1-3, with TRBD1 matching over 7 bases. The CDR3 loop spans 15 amino acids. CDR1 and CDR2 from the germline V gene are MGHDK and SYGVNS. V was clipped by 1 base and J by 2 bases; unmatched bases: 2. The CDR3 coding sequence is TGTGCCAGCAGTGAATCGACAGGGCCTGGAAACACCATATATTTT. Its protein product is CASSESTGPGNTIYF.

Comments on this clone: Germline is not matched at one junction end, which may reflect a read error. The chain joins TRBV7-9 to TRBJ2-1; tentative D call: TRBD2 (6 bases). The CDR3 runs 14 residues. Germline CDR1 is SEHNR and CDR2 is FQNEAQ (reference sequence). The CDR3 DNA sequence: TGTGCCAGCAGCATAGCGGAGAGTAACAATGAGCAGTTCTTC. Translated, it gives CASSIAESNNEQFF.

The chain combines TRBV28 with TRBJ2-1, with no clear D. CDR1 is MDHEN and CDR2 is SYDVKM in the germline V gene. V was clipped by 5 bases and J by 11 bases, with 10 bases between them. There are 11 residues in the CDR3. The CDR3: CASSVPRKQFF. The CDR3 nucleotides read TGTGCCAGCAGTGTCCCCAGAAAGCAGTTCTTC. The variable domain in full, with the rest retrieved from reference TRBV28 and TRBJ2-1, is DVKVTQSSRYLVKRTGEKVFLECVQDMDHENMFWYRQDPGLGLRLIYFSYDVKMKEKGDIPEGYSVSREKKERFSLILESASTNQTSMYLCASSVPRKQFFGPGTRLTVL.

The chain joins TRBV7-9 to TRBJ1-1, with 12 bases fitting TRBD1. V shed 5 bases, J shed 3 bases, and the junction held 7 bases outside the gene matches. The CDR3 loop spans 16 amino acids. The V gene's germline CDR1 is SEHNR and CDR2 FQNEAQ (reference sequence). The CDR3 region is CASSPGTGGRYTEAFF. Written as DNA, the CDR3 is TGTGCCAGCAGCCCCGGGACAGGGGGCAGGTACACTGAAGCTTTCTTT. The whole variable domain, filled in from reference TRBV7-9 and TRBJ1-1, reads DTGVSQNPRHKITKRGQNVTFRCDPISEHNRLYWYRQTLGQGPEFLTYFQNEAQLEKSRLLSDRFSAERPKGSFSTLEIQRTEQGDSAMYLCASSPGTGGRYTEAFFGQGTRLTVV.

The V call is TRBV19, the J call TRBJ1-1; maybe TRBD1 (5 bases). CDR3 length: 14 amino acids. Germline CDR1 LNHDA, CDR2 SQIVND (reference sequence). V lost 3 bases, J lost 0 bases, and 8 bases lay in between. CDR3 DNA sequence: TGTGCCAGTAGTATCGACAGCCTGAACACTGAAGCTTTCTTT. This gives the protein CASSIDSLNTEAFF. Using reference TRBV19 and TRBJ1-1 for the parts outside the CDR3, the full variable domain is DGGITQSPKYLFRKEGQNVTLSCEQNLNHDAMYWYRQDPGQGLRLIYYSQIVNDFQKGDIAEGYSVSREKKESFPLTVTSAQKNPTAFYLCASSIDSLNTEAFFGQGTRLTVV.